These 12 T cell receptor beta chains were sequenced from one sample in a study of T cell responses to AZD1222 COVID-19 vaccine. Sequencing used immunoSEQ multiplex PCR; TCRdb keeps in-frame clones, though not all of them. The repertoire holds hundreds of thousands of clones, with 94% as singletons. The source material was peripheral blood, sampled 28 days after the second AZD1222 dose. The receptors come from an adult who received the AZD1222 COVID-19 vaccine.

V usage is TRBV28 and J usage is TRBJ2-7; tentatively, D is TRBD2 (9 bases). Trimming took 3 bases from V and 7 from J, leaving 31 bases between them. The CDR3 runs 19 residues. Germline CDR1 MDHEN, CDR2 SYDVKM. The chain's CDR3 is CASSFPDRGSASGNLEQYF. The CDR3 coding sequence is TGTGCCAGCAGTTTCCCCGACAGGGGATCAGCTAGCGGGAATCTGGAGCAGTACTTC.

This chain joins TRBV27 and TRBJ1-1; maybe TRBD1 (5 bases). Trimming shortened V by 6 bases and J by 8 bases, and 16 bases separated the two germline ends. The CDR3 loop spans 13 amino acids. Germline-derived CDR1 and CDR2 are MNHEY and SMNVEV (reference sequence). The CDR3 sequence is CASRGGPAREAFF. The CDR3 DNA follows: TGTGCCAGCAGGGGGGGACCAGCGAGAGAAGCTTTCTTT.

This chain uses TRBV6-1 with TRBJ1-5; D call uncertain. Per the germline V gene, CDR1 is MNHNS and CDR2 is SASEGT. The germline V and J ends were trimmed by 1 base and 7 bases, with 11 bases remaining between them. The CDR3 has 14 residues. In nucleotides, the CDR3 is TGTGCCAGCAGTGAAGTACCCCACCGACAGCCCCAGCATTTT. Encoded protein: CASSEVPHRQPQHF.

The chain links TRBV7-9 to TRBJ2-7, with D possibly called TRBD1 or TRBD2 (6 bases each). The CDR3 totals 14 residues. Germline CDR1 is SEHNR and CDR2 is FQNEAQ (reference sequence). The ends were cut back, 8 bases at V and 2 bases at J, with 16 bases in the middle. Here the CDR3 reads CASGGGSSTYEQYF. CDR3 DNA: TGTGCCAGCGGAGGGGGTAGCAGTACCTACGAGCAGTACTTC.

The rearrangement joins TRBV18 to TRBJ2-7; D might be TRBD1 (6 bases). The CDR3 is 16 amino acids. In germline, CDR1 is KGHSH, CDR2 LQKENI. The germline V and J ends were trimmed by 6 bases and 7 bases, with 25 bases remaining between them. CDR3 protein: CASSAAAGQGMGEQYF. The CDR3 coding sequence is TGTGCCAGCTCGGCGGCCGCTGGGCAGGGGATGGGAGAGCAGTACTTC.

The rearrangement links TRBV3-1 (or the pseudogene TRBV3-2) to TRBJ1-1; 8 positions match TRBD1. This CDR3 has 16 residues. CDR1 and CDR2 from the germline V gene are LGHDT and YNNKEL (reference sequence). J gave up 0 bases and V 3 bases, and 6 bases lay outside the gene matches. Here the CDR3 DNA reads TGTGCCAGCAGCCACTGGGACAGGCGGCTGAACACTGAAGCTTTCTTT. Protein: CASSHWDRRLNTEAFF.

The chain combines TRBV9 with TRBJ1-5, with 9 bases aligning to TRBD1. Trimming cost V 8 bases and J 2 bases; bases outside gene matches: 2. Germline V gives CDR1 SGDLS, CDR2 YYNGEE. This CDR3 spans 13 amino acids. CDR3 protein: CARGQGRNQPQHF. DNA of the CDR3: TGTGCCAGGGGACAGGGACGCAATCAGCCCCAGCATTTT.

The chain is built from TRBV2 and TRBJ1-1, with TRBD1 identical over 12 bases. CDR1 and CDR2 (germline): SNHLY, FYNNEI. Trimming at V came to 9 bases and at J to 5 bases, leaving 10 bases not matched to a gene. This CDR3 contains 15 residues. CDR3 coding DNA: TGTGCCAGGGAAGGGACAGGGGGCTTAGGAACTGAAGCTTTCTTT. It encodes CAREGTGGLGTEAFF.

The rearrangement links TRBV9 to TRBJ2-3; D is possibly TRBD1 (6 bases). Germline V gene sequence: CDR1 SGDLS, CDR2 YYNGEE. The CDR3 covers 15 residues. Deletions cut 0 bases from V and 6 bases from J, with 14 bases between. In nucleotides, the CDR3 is TGTGCCAGCAGCGTAGAGCCCAGGGGCTGGGATACGCAGTATTTT. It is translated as CASSVEPRGWDTQYF.

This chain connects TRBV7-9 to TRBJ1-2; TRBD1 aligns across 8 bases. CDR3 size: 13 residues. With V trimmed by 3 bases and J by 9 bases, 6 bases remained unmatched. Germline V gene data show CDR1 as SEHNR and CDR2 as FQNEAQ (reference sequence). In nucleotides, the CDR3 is TGTGCCAGCAGCTTCGACAGGGGCGGCCGCTACACCTTC. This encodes CASSFDRGGRYTF. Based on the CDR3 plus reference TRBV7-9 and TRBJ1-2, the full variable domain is DTGVSQNPRHKITKRGQNVTFRCDPISEHNRLYWYRQTLGQGPEFLTYFQNEAQLEKSRLLSDRFSAERPKGSFSTLEIQRTEQGDSAMYLCASSFDRGGRYTFGSGTRLTVV.

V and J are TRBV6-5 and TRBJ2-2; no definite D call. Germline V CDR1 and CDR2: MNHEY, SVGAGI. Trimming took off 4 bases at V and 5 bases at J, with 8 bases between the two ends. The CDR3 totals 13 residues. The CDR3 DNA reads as TGTGCCAGCAGTTCCTACGGAACCGGGGAGCTGTTTTTT. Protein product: CASSSYGTGELFF.

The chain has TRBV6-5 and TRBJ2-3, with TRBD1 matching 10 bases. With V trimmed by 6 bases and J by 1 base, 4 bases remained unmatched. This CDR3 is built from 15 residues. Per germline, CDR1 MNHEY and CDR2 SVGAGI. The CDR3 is CASRRQGAGTDTQYF. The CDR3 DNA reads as TGTGCCAGCAGAAGACAGGGGGCCGGCACAGATACGCAGTATTTT.